Here is one T cell receptor beta chain with its context. No antigen is known for it. Germline V gives CDR1 SGHTA, CDR2 FQGNSA. The CDR3 totals 15 residues. The authors ran a second PCR of about 7 to 12 cycles using a sample-barcoded 5' primer and a J-beta primer mix. From each sample, at least 3 million paired-end reads containing CDR3 were obtained. TCRdb independently ran MiXCR on the 5' RACE reads; one entry per CDR3 protein. Of about 680,000 distinct CDR3 sequences listed, approximately 50% are singletons. The data were obtained in a study of blood T cells in healthy people across ages. Extracted total RNA amounted to at least 6 micrograms for each sample. General observations from the study: Estimated diversity, derived from one million T cells, was regarded as an underestimate. Diversity of TCR beta correlated strongly with naive T cell percentage.

The V gene is TRBV7-2, the J gene TRBJ2-5, with D tentatively TRBD1 or TRBD2 (5 bases each). The tail of the sequence fits TRBJ2-7 better, so the J call may be wrong. The source material was blood. This receptor was obtained from a woman in her sixties in good health. The CDR3 reads CASSSGTRSSHEQYF. DNA of the CDR3: TGTGCCAGCAGCTCCGGGACGCGGAGTAGTCACGAGCAGTACTTC.